A selection of T cell receptor beta chains follows, all from one sample in a study of T cell responses to AZD1222 COVID-19 vaccine. This table comes from immunoSEQ multiplex PCR, and its TCRdb copy is limited to in-frame clones, with some not included. The sample contains roughly 100,000 clones, around 91% of which appear only once. Sequencing used peripheral blood, obtained on day 0 of AZD1222 vaccination. The receptors derive from an adult in good health. Both conserved end residues are part of each CDR3. The D gene is left open where the match is weak. Size values are once, few and many counts, or a class for expanded clones, and some rows have none.

TRBJ2-7	NA	TRBV18	TRBD2	CASSPWTSGLYEQYF	TGTGCCAGCTCACCATGGACTAGCGGCCTCTACGAGCAGTACTTC
TRBJ2-1	NA	TRBV19	NA	CTPAASSYNEQFF	TGTACTCCGGCGGCGAGCTCCTACAATGAGCAGTTCTTC
TRBJ2-7	NA	TRBV6-5	TRBD1	CASSYQGAISGEQYF	TGTGCCAGCAGTTACCAGGGGGCAATCTCTGGCGAGCAGTACTTC
TRBJ2-3	NA	TRBV9	NA	CASSVTESTDTQYF	TGTGCCAGCAGCGTGACGGAGTCCACAGATACGCAGTATTTT
TRBJ2-1	NA	TRBV2	TRBD1	CASSEDRGSYNEQFF	TGTGCCAGCAGTGAAGACAGGGGATCCTACAATGAGCAGTTCTTC
TRBJ1-6	NA	TRBV5-6	NA	CASSLPTENSPLHF	TGTGCCAGCAGCTTACCGACGGAGAATTCACCCCTCCACTTT
TRBJ2-1	NA	TRBV11-2	NA	CASSLQQGVVGEQFF	TGTGCCAGCAGCTTACAACAGGGAGTAGTTGGTGAGCAGTTCTTC
TRBJ1-2	once	TRBV28	NA	CASSLGVGNYGYTF	TGTGCCAGCAGTTTAGGGGTCGGGAACTATGGCTACACCTTC
TRBJ1-2	few	TRBV28	TRBD1	CASSSPGQGSAYYGYTF	TGTGCCAGCAGCTCCCCGGGACAGGGGTCCGCTTATTATGGCTACACCTTC
TRBJ2-2	NA	TRBV6-5	NA	CASSYSAGELFF	TGTGCCAGCAGTTACTCCGCCGGGGAGCTGTTTTTT
TRBJ2-7	NA	TRBV18	TRBD1	CASSPPDRDIYEQYF	TGTGCCAGCTCACCACCGGACAGGGATATCTACGAGCAGTACTTC
TRBJ2-5	NA	TRBV25-1	TRBD1	CASSEYTGGQETQYF	TGTGCCAGCAGTGAATACACAGGGGGTCAAGAGACCCAGTACTTC
TRBJ2-1	NA	TRBV5-1	TRBD2	CASSTGLAEGPEFF	TGCGCCAGCAGCACGGGACTAGCGGAGGGGCCCGAGTTCTTC
TRBJ1-2	NA	TRBV5-4	NA	CASSLDGVNYGYTF	TGTGCCAGCAGCTTGGATGGAGTTAACTATGGCTACACCTTC
TRBJ2-1	once	TRBV4-3	TRBD1	CASGRQGAWEQFF	TGCGCCAGCGGGAGACAGGGGGCATGGGAGCAGTTCTTC
TRBJ1-2	NA	TRBV5-4	NA	CASSPGEGLDYGYTF	TGTGCCAGCAGCCCCGGGGAGGGGTTAGACTATGGCTACACCTTC
TRBJ2-1	NA	TRBV7-6	TRBD2	CASSLGLAGDNEQFF	TGTGCCAGCAGCTTAGGTCTAGCGGGGGACAATGAGCAGTTCTTC
TRBJ1-1	NA	TRBV19	NA	CASSSPMGRGNTEAFF	TGTGCCAGTAGTAGCCCCATGGGCCGTGGGAACACTGAAGCTTTCTTT
TRBJ2-6	once	TRBV28	TRBD1	CASSSSGQSVSRANVLTF	TGTGCCAGCAGTTCCTCGGGACAGTCGGTTAGTAGGGCCAACGTCCTGACTTTC
TRBJ1-2	few	TRBV20-1	NA	CSASYPGSPNYGYTF	TGCAGTGCTAGTTATCCAGGGAGCCCTAACTATGGCTACACCTTC
TRBJ1-1	NA	TRBV19	NA	CASSSDKSALNTEAFF	TGTGCCAGTAGTAGCGACAAATCTGCCTTGAACACTGAAGCTTTCTTT